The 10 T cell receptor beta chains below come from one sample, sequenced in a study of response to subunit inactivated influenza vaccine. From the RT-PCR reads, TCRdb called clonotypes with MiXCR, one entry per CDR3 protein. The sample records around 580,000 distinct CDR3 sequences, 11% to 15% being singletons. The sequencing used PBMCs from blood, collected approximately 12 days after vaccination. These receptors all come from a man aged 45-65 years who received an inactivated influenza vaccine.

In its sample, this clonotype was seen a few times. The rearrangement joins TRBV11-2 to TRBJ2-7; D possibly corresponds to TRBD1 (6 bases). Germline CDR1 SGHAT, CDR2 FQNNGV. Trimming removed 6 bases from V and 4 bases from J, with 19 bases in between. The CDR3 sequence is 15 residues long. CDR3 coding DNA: TGTGCCAGCAGGAGGCCGGGGACACCTATTTACGAGCAGTACTTC. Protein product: CASRRPGTPIYEQYF.

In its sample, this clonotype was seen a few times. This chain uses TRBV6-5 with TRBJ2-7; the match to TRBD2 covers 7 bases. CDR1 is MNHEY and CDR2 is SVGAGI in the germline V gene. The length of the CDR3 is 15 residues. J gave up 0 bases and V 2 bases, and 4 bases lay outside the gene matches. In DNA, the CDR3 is TGTGCCAGCAGTTACGGCGGGAGCGCCTCCTACGAGCAGTACTTC. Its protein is CASSYGGSASYEQYF.

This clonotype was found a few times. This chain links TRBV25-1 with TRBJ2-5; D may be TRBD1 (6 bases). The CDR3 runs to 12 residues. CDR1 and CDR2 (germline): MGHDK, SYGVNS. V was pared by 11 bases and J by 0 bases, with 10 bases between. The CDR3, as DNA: TGTGCCGGCGGACAGAACCAAGAGACCCAGTACTTC. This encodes CAGGQNQETQYF.

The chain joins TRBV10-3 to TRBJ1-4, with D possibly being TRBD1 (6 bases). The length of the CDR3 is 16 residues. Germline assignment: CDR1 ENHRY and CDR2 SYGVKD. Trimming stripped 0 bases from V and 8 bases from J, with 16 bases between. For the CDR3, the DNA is TGTGCCATCAGTGAGTCACCAGTCGGGGGCAAGGAAAAACTGTTTTTT. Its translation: CAISESPVGGKEKLFF.

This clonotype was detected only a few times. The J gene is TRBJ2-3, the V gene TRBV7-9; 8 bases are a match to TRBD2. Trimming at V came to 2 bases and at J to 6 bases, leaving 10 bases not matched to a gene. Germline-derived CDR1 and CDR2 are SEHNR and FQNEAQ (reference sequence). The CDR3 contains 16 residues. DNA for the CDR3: TGTGCCAGCAGCTTACCAGCGGGAGAGGTGGCGGATACGCAGTATTTT. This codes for CASSLPAGEVADTQYF.

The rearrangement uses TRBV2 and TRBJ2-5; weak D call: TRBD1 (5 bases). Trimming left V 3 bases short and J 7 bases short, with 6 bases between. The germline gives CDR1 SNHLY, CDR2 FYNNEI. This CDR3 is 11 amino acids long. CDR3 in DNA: TGTGCCAGCAGTGATCAGGGGACCCAGTACTTC. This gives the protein CASSDQGTQYF.

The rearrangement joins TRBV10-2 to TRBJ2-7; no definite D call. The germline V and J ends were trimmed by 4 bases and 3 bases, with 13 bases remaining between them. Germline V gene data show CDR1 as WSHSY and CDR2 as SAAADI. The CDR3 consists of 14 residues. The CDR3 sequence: CASSVARIYYEQYF. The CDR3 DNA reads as TGCGCCAGCAGTGTTGCCAGGATTTACTACGAGCAGTACTTC.

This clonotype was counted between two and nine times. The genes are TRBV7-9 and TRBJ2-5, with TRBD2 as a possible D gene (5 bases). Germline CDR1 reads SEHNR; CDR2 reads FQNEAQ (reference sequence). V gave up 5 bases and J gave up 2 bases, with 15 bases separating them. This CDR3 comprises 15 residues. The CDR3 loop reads CASSQNTGNQETQYF. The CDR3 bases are TGTGCCAGCAGCCAAAATACCGGGAATCAAGAGACCCAGTACTTC.

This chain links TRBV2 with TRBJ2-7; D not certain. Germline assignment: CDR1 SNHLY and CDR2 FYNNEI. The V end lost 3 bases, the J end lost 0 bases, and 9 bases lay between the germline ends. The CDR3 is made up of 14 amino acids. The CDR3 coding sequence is TGTGCCAGCAGTGATAAGGGATTCTCCTACGAGCAGTACTTC. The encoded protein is CASSDKGFSYEQYF.

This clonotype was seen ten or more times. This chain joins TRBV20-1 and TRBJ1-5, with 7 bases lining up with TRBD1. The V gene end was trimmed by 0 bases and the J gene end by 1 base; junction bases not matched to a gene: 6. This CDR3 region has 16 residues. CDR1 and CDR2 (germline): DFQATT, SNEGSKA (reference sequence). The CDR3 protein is CSARDYRGTSNQPQHF. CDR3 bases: TGCAGTGCTAGAGATTACAGGGGAACAAGCAATCAGCCCCAGCATTTT.